This T cell receptor (beta chain) was captured by sequencing in a study of CD8+ T cells in alopecia areata. TCR sequencing used cDNA made by reverse transcription of extracted RNA. Measured with immunoSEQ multiplex PCR; TCRdb has only the in-frame clones, and not every one. Found here are just over 150,000 clones, about 71% of them singletons; the top ten hold 0.91%. The sample's treatment: oral pan-JAK inhibitor, 5-10 mg twice daily. Sampling of alopecia areata patients yielded lesional scalp punch biopsies as well as peripheral blood. CDR3 length: 13 amino acids. Germline V lookup: CDR1 SGHNT, CDR2 YYREEE (reference sequence). Deletions cut 0 bases from V and 3 bases from J, with 6 bases between.

The chain couples TRBV5-4 to TRBJ1-1; D is ambiguous. The TCR originated in a human donor with alopecia areata. Specimen: CD4+ T cells sorted from blood, collected at week 4, from a patient treated with tofacitinib. In nucleotides, the CDR3 is TGTGCCAGCAGCTTGGTGCCAGACACTGAAGCTTTCTTT. Translating it yields CASSLVPDTEAFF. Using reference TRBV5-4 and TRBJ1-1 for the parts outside the CDR3, the full variable domain is ETGVTQSPTHLIKTRGQQVTLRCSSQSGHNTVSWYQQALGQGPQFIFQYYREEENGRGNFPPRFSGLQFPNYSSELNVNALELDDSALYLCASSLVPDTEAFFGQGTRLTVV.